This T cell receptor (beta chain) was captured in a study of blood T cell repertoires in COVID-19. TCRdb keeps only in-frame clones here, not all; method: immunoSEQ multiplex PCR. The table includes about 250,000 clones, about 85% detected once. After removal of 4 bases from V and 3 bases from J, the junction contained 1 base not matched to a gene. The length of the CDR3 is 14 residues. Germline V lookup: CDR1 WNHNN, CDR2 SYGVQD (reference sequence). This chain uses TRBV10-1 with TRBJ2-5, with 11 bases that match TRBD2. The sample was peripheral blood. The clonotype was recovered from a human donor with COVID-19, enrolled during active disease. The donor label of this sample is uncertain. CDR3 sequence: CASSGGLAEETQYF. The CDR3, as DNA: TGCGCCAGCAGTGGGGGACTAGCGGAAGAGACCCAGTACTTC.